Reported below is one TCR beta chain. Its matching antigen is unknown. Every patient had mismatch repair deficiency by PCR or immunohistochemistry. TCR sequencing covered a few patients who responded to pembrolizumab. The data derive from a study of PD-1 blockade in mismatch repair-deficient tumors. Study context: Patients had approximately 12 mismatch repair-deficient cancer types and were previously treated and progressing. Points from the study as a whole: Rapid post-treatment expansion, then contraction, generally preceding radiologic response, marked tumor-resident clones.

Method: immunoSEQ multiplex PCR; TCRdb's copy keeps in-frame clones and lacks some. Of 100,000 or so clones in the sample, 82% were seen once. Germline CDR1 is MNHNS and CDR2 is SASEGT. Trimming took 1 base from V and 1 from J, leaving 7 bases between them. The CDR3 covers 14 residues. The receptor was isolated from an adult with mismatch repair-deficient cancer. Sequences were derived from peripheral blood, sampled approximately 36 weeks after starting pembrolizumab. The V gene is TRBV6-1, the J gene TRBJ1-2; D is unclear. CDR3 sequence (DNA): TGTGCCAGCAGTGAAGTAAGTGGTAACTATGGCTACACCTTC. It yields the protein CASSEVSGNYGYTF.